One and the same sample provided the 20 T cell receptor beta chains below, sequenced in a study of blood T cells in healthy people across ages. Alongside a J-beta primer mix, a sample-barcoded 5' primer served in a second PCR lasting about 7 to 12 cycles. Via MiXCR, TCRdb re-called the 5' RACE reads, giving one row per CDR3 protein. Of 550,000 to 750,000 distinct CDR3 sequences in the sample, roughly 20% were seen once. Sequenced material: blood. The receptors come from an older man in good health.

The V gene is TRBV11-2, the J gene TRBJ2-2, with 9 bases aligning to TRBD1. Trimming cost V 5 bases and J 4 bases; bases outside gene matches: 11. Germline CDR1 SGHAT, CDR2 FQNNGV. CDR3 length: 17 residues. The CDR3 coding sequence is TGTGCCAGCAGCCTATTCGGACAGGGGAGTAGCACCGGGGAGCTGTTTTTT. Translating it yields CASSLFGQGSSTGELFF.

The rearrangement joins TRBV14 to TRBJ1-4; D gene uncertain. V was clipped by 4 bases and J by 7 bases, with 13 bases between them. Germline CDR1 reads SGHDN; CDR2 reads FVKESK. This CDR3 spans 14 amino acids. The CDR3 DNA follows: TGTGCCAGCAGCCGAGGCGGTTGGGGTGAAAAACTGTTTTTT. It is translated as CASSRGGWGEKLFF.

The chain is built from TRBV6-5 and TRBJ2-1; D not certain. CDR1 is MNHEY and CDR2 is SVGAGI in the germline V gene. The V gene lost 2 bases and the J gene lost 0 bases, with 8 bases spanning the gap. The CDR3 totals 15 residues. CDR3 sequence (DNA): TGTGCCAGCAGTTACGGGGTAATCTCCTACAATGAGCAGTTCTTC. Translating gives CASSYGVISYNEQFF.

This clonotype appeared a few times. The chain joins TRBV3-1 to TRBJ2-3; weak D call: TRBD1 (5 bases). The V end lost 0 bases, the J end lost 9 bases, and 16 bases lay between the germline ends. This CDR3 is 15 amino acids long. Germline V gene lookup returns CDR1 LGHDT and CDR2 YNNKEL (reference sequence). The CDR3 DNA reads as TGTGCCAGCAGCCAAGACCAGGACACCTCTAGGACGCAGTATTTT. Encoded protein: CASSQDQDTSRTQYF.

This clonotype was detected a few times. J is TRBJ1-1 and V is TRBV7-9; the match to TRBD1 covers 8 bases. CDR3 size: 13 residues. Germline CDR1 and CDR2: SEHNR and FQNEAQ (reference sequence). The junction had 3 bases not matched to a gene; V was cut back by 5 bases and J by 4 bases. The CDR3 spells CASSTGQGTEAFF. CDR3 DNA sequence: TGTGCCAGCAGCACAGGACAGGGCACTGAAGCTTTCTTT.

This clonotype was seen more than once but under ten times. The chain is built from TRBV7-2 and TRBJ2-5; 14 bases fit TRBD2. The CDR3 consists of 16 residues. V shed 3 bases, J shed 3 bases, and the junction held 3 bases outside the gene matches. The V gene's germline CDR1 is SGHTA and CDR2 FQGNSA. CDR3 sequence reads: CASSFRLAGGEETQYF. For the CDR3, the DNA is TGTGCCAGCAGCTTCAGACTAGCGGGAGGGGAAGAGACCCAGTACTTC.

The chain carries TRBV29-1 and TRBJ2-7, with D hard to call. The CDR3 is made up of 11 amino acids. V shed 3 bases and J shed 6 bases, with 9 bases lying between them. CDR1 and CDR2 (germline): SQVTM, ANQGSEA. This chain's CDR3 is CSVDLGTEQYF. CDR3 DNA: TGCAGCGTTGATTTGGGAACCGAGCAGTACTTC.

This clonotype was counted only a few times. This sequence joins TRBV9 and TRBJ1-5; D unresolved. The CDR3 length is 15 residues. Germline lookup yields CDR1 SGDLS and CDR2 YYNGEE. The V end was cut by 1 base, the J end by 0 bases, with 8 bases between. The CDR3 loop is CASSVLSDSNQPQHF. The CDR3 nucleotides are TGTGCCAGCAGCGTACTATCTGATAGCAATCAGCCCCAGCATTTT.

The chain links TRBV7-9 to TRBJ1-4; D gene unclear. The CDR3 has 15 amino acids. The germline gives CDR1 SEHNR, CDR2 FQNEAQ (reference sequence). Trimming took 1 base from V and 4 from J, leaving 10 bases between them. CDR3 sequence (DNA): TGTGCCAGCAGCTTAGATCAGAGCCTTAATGAAAAACTGTTTTTT. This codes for CASSLDQSLNEKLFF.

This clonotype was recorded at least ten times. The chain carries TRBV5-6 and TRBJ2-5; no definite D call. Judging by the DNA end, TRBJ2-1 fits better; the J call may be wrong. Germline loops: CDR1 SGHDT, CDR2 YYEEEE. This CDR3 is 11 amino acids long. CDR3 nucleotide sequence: TGTGCCAGCAGCTTCTGGCAGGAGCAGTTCTTC. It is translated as CASSFWQEQFF.

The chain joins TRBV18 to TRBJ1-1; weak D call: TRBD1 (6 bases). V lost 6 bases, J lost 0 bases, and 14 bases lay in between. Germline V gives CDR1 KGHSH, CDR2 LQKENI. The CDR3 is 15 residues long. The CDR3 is CASSPGHMMNTEAFF. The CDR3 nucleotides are TGTGCCAGCTCCCCGGGACACATGATGAACACTGAAGCTTTCTTT.

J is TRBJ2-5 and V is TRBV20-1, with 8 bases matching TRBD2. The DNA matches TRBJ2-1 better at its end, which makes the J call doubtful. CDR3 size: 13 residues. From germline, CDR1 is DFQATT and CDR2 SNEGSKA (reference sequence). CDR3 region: CSASGRGENEQFF. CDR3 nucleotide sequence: TGCAGTGCTAGCGGGAGGGGGGAGAATGAGCAGTTCTTC.

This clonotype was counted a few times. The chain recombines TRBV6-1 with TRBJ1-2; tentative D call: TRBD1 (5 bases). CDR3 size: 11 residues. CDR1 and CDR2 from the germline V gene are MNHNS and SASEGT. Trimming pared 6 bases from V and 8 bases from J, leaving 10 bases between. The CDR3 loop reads CASRQEGGYTF. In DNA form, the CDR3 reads TGTGCCAGCAGACAGGAAGGCGGCTACACCTTC.

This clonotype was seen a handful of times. CDR3 protein: CASSLGQLHNEQFF. The DNA for the CDR3 is TGTGCCAGCAGCTTAGGCCAGCTCCACAATGAGCAGTTCTTC. The rearrangement uses TRBV7-6 and TRBJ2-1; D ambiguous. V gave up 1 base and J gave up 5 bases, with 9 bases separating them. Germline V gene lookup returns CDR1 SGHVS and CDR2 FNYEAQ. This CDR3 contains 14 residues.

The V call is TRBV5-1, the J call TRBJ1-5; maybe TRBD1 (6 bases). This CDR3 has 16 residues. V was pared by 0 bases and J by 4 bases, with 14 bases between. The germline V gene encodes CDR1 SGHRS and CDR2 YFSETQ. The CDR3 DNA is TGCGCCAGCAGCTTGGCCGCGGGGGGCAAGAATCAGCCCCAGCATTTT. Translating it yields CASSLAAGGKNQPQHF.

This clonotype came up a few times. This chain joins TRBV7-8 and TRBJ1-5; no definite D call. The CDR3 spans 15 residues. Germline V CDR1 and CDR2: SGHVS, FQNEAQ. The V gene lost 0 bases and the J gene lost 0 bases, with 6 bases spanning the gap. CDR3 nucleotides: TGTGCCAGCAGCTTAGCGGGTAATAGCAATCAGCCCCAGCATTTT. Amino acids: CASSLAGNSNQPQHF.

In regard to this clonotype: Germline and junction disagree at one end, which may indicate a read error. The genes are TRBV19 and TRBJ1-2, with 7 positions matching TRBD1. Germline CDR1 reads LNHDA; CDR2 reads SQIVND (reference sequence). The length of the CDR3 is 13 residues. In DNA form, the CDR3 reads TGTGCCAGTAGTGCCACGACAGGGCTTGGCTGCACCTTC. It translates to CASSATTGLGCTF. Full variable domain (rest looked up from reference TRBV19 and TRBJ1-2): DGGITQSPKYLFRKEGQNVTLSCEQNLNHDAMYWYRQDPGQGLRLIYYSQIVNDFQKGDIAEGYSVSREKKESFPLTVTSAQKNPTAFYLCASSATTGLGCTFGSGTRLTVV.

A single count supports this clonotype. The CDR3 loop reads CASRPSVAETQYF. The CDR3 region has the DNA TGTGCCAGCAGACCTAGCGTTGCCGAGACCCAGTACTTC. The genes are TRBV12-3 or TRBV12-4 and TRBJ2-5; tentatively, D is TRBD2 (6 bases). The V gene lost 6 bases and the J gene lost 5 bases, with 13 bases spanning the gap. CDR3 length equals 13 residues.

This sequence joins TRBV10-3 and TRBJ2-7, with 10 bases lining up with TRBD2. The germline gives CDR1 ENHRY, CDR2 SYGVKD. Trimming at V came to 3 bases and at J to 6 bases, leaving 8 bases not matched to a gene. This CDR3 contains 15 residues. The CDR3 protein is CAISEEREGSAEQYF. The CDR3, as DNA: TGTGCCATCAGTGAAGAGCGGGAGGGTAGCGCCGAGCAGTACTTC.

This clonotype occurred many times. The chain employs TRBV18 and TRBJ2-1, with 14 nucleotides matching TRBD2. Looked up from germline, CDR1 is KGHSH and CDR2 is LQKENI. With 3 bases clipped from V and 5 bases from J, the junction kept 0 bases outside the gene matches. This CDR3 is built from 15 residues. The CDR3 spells CASSPGLAGDNEQFF. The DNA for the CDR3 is TGTGCCAGCTCACCGGGACTAGCGGGAGACAATGAGCAGTTCTTC.